Sequencing of this TCR beta chain was carried out in a study of cytomegalovirus exposure and HLA in healthy donors. Findings of the study overall: As a later analysis showed, several of the most significant clusters appeared to be linked to common viral pathogens.

Germline values: CDR1 MDHEN, CDR2 SYDVKM. The V end lost 2 bases, the J end lost 0 bases, and 8 bases lay between the germline ends. The CDR3 is 15 residues long. The primer mix had 60 Vbeta and 13 Jbeta primers. Profiled with immunoSEQ multiplex PCR; TCRdb holds only in-frame clones, not every one. The table records hundreds of thousands of clones, over 60% of them present only once. With regard to this clone: Its specificity is not known.

The sequenced material came from PBMCs. This TCR was sampled from a man aged 18-30 years in good health and CMV-seronegative. This sequence joins TRBV28 and TRBJ2-4; D not certain. The CDR3 bases are TGTGCCAGCAGTTTAGGCAGACTAGCCAAAAACATTCAGTACTTC. Translating gives CASSLGRLAKNIQYF.